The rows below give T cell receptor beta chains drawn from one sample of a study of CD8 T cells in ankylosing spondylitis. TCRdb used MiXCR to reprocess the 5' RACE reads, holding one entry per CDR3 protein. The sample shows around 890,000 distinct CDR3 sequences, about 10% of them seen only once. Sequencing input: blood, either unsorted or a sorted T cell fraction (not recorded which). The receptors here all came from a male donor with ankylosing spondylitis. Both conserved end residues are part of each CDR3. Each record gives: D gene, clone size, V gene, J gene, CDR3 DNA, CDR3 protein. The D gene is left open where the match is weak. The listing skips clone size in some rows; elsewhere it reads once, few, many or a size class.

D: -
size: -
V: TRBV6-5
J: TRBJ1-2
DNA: TGTGCCAGCAGTTACTCCCAGATTTATGGCTACACCTTC
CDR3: CASSYSQIYGYTF

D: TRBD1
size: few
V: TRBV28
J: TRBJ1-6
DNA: TGTGCCAGCAGATCGGGACAGGTTTCACCCCTCCACTTT
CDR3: CASRSGQVSPLHF

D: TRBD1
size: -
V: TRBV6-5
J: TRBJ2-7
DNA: TGTGCCAGCAGTTACGACAGAGAGGGGGCGACCTACGAGCAGTACTTC
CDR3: CASSYDREGATYEQYF

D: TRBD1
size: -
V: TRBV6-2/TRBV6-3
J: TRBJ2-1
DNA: TGTGCCAGCATCCCGACAGGGGGATTATACAATGAGCAGTTCTTC
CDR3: CASIPTGGLYNEQFF

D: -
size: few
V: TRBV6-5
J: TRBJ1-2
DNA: TGTGCCAGCCACAGAGCTAACTATGGCTACACCTTC
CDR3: CASHRANYGYTF

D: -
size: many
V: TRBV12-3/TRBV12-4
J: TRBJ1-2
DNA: TGTGCCAGCAGTTTATGGCAGGGCTATGGCTACACCTTC
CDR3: CASSLWQGYGYTF

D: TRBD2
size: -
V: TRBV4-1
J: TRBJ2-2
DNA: TGCGCCAGCAGCCAACACCTCCTTAGGGCAGCGGGAAGCGGGGAGCTGTTTTTT
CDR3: CASSQHLLRAAGSGELFF

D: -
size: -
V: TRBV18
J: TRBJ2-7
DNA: TGTGCCAGCTCACCTGTGACGCCTAGGGCCCTCTCCGAGCAGTACTTC
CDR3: CASSPVTPRALSEQYF

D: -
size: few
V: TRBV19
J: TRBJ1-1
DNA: TGTGCCAGTAGTATCGTTGCGGACACTGAAGCTTTCTTT
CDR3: CASSIVADTEAFF

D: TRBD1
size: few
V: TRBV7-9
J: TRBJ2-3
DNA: TGTGCCAGCAGCGAAAGACAGGGACCTCGCACAGATACGCAGTATTTT
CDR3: CASSERQGPRTDTQYF

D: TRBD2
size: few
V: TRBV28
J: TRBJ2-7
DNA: TGTGCCAGCAGCTTCCCGGGACTAGCAACCTACGAGCAGTACTTC
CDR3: CASSFPGLATYEQYF

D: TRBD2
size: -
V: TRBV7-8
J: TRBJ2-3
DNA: TGTGCCAGCAGCTTAGCGCAGCGGGAGGTGACAGATACGCAGTATTTT
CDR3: CASSLAQREVTDTQYF

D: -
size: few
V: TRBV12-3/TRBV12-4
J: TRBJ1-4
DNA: TGTGCCAGCCAGAACAGGGTAGTTGAAAAACTGTTTTTT
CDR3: CASQNRVVEKLFF

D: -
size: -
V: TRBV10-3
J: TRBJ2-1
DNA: TGTGCCATCAGTGATAGTACTAGCTTCGACAATGAGCAGTTCTTC
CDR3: CAISDSTSFDNEQFF

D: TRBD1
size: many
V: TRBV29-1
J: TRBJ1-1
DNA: TGCAGCGTTCGTCAGGGGGTAAACACTGAAGCTTTCTTT
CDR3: CSVRQGVNTEAFF

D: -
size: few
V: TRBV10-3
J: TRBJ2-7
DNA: TGTGCCACCGTCCGGGGACCCTCCTACGAGCAGTACTTC
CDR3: CATVRGPSYEQYF

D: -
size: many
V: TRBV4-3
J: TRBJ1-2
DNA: TGCGCCAGCAGCCAAGAGCAGGGAGGTTATGGCTACACCTTC
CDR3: CASSQEQGGYGYTF

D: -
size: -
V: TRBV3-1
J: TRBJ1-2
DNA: TGTGCCAGCAGCCACCCCGGGGGAGGCTATGGCTACACCTTC
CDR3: CASSHPGGGYGYTF

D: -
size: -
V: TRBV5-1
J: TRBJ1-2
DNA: TGCGCCAGCAGCATGGGACACTACTATGGCTACACCTTC
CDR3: CASSMGHYYGYTF

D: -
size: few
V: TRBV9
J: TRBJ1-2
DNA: TGTGCCAGCAGCTACGGAGGGGTCGGCTATGGCTACACCTTC
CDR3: CASSYGGVGYGYTF

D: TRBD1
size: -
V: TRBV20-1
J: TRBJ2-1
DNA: TGCAGTGCTGAGGGACAGGGGCCCTACAATGAGCAGTTCTTC
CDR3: CSAEGQGPYNEQFF

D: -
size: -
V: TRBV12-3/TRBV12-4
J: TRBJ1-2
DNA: TGTGCCAGCAGTCCACGGGGGGCGCCCAACTATGGCTACACCTTC
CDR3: CASSPRGAPNYGYTF

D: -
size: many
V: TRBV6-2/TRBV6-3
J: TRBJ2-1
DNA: TGTGCCAGCAGTTACTCTAGGGGACTGGAGCAGTTCTTC
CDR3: CASSYSRGLEQFF

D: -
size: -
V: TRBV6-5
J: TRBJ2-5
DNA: TGTGCCAGCAGTTACCTTCGCCGGCGAGACCAAGAGACCCAGTACTTC
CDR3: CASSYLRRRDQETQYF

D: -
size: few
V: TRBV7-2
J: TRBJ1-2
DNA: TGTGCCAGCAGCTTATTCGGGCATGGCTACACCTTC
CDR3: CASSLFGHGYTF

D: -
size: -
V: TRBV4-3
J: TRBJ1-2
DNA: TGCGCCAGCAGCCAAGAAGCAAACTTCAACTATGGCTACACCTTC
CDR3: CASSQEANFNYGYTF

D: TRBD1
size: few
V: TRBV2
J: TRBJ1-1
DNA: TGTGCCAGCACAGACAGGGCGAACACTGAAGCTTTCTTT
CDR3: CASTDRANTEAFF

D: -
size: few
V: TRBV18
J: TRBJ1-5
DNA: TGTGCCAGCTCACCTAGACAGGTCATCCGGCCCCAGCATTTT
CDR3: CASSPRQVIRPQHF

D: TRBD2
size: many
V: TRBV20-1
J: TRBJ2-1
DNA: TGCAGTGCTCCACGCTTAGCGGGAGGGCCCTACAATGAGCAGTTCTTC
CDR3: CSAPRLAGGPYNEQFF

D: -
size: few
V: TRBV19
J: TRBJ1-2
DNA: TGTGCCAGTAGTTCGCCAGGGGCATTCGCTAACTATGGCTACACCTTC
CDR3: CASSSPGAFANYGYTF

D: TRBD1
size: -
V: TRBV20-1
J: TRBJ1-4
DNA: TGCAGTGCCGTACAGGGGGTATCTAATGAAAAACTGTTTTTT
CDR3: CSAVQGVSNEKLFF

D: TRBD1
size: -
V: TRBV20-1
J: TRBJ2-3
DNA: TGCAGTGCAACGACAGGGGGCGCGACAGATACGCAGTATTTT
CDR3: CSATTGGATDTQYF

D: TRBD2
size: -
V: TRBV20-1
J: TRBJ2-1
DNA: TGCAGTGCCAACAATCCCTCTAGCGGGAGCAATGAGCAGTTCTTC
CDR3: CSANNPSSGSNEQFF

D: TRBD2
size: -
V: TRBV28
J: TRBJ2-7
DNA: TGTGCCACCAAGAGCGGGGGAACCCCCTACGAGCAGTACTTC
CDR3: CATKSGGTPYEQYF

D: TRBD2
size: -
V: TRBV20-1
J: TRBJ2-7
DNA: TGCAGTGCTAGCCGGACTAGCGGGATCTCCTACGAGCAGTACTTC
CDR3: CSASRTSGISYEQYF

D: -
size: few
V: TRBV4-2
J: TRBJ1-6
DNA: TGTGCCAGCAGCATTAGTTCGGGGCTGATCGACTATAATTCACCCCTCCACTTT
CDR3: CASSISSGLIDYNSPLHF

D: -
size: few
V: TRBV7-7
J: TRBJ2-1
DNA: TGTGCTAGCAGCCCCGGGAGATTGGCCTACAATGAGCAGTTCTTC
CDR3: CASSPGRLAYNEQFF

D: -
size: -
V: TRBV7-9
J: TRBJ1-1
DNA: TGTGCCGGGGGGGCGGCGATGAACACTGAAGCTTTCTTT
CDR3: CAGGAAMNTEAFF

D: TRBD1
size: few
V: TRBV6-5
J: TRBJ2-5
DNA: TGTGCCAGCAGTTACAGGGGACAGGGAGGGGAGACCCAGTACTTC
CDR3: CASSYRGQGGETQYF

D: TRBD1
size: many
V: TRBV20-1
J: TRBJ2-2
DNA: TGCAGTGCTAGTCAGGGGGTCACCGGGGAGCTGTTTTTT
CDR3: CSASQGVTGELFF

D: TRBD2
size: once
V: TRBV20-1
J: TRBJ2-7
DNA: TGCTGTGCTAGCCCCCTGCTAGCGGGAGTACCCTACGAGCAGTACTTC
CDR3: CCASPLLAGVPYEQYF

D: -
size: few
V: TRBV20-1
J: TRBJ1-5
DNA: TGCAGTATTGGAGGATATAGCAATCAGCCCCAGCATTTT
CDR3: CSIGGYSNQPQHF

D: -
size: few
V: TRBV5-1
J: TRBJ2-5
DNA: TGCGCCAGCAGCTTGATGGGTGAAGAGACCCAGTACTTC
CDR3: CASSLMGEETQYF

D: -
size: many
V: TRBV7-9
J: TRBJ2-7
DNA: TGTGCCAGCAGTTTATCAGGGGCCTACGAGCAGTACTTC
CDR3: CASSLSGAYEQYF

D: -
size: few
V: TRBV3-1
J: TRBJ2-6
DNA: TGTGCCAGCAGCCAAGATTTGAGGGACTCTGGGGCCAACGTCCTGACTTTC
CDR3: CASSQDLRDSGANVLTF

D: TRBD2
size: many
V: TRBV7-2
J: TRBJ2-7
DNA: TGTGCCAGCAGCCGTAGCGGGAGGTCCTACGAGCAGTACTTC
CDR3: CASSRSGRSYEQYF

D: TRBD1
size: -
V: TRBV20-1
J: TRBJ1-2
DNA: TGCAGTGCTAGACGAAGGGACAGGGGGGACTATGGCTACACCTTC
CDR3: CSARRRDRGDYGYTF

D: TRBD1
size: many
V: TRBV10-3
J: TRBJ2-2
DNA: TGTGCCATCAGTGACGGGACAGGGCCAAGGGAGCTGTTTTTT
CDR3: CAISDGTGPRELFF